This TCR beta chain derives from a study of blood T cell repertoires in COVID-19. Overall study: COVID-19 samples, acute and convalescent, were from the United States, Italy and Spain. From T cells, B-cell-depleted T cells, or PBMCs came the material, which was cDNA or gDNA.

Participants' own reports of clinical history determined their cohort assignment. This clone was observed a single time. Some clones are missing from TCRdb's copy, which holds only in-frame ones; the method was immunoSEQ multiplex PCR. The data contain 200,000 to 250,000 clones, around 84% of them seen just once; the ten biggest clones take up approximately 7.4%. CDR1 is LGHNA, CDR2 YNFKEQ, per germline. The CDR3 contains 17 residues. V was cut by 0 bases and J by 8 bases, with 22 bases left in between. The sequence was collected from a woman in her 40s with acute COVID-19. V and J are TRBV4-2 and TRBJ1-2, with D maybe TRBD1 (6 bases). Sequencing used PBMCs or T cells enriched from blood (not recorded which). The CDR3 DNA reads TGTGCCAGCAGCCAAGAAGGTCCGGGGGGCAAAGTCGAAGGCTACACCTTC. Its protein is CASSQEGPGGKVEGYTF.